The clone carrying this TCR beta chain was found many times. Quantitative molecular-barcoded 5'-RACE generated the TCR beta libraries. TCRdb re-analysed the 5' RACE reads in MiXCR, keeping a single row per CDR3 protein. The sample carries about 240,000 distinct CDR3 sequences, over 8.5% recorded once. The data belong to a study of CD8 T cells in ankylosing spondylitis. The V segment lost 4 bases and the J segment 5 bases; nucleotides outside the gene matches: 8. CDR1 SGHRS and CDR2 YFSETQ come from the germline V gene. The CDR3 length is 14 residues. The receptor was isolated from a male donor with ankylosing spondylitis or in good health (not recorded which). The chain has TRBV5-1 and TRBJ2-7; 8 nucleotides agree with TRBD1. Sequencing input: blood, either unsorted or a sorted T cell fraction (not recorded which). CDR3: CASSPRTGIDEQYF. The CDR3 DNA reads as TGCGCCAGCAGCCCTAGGACAGGGATCGACGAGCAGTACTTC.